This TCR beta chain was obtained from a study of T cells in tuberculosis. The assay was immunoSEQ multiplex PCR, and TCRdb's table has in-frame clones only and misses some. The sample has 25,000 to 35,000 clones; 95% to 96% are singletons. Trimming removed 5 bases from V and 5 bases from J, with 19 bases in between. The CDR3 sequence is 15 residues long. CDR1 and CDR2 (germline): MNHEY, SMNVEV (reference sequence). The rearrangement joins TRBV27 to TRBJ2-7, with a weak D call TRBD2 (5 bases). The sequenced material came from PBMCs. The receptor comes from a donor between 10 and 29 years old with latent tuberculosis or without tuberculosis infection. Here the CDR3 reads CASSPTLWTGDEQYF. DNA for the CDR3: TGTGCCAGCAGTCCAACTTTATGGACCGGGGACGAGCAGTACTTC.